Listed here are 21 T cell receptor beta chains from one sample, sequenced in a study of blood T cells in healthy people across ages. It was with a sample-barcoded 5' primer and a J-beta primer mix that a second PCR of roughly 6 to 11 cycles was run. One entry per CDR3 protein results from TCRdb running MiXCR on the 5' RACE reads. The sample carries hundreds of thousands of distinct CDR3 sequences, about 48% recorded once. Sequencing was done on a sample of blood. The receptors come from a man aged 25-40 years in good health.

This clonotype was recorded at least ten times. In nucleotides, the CDR3 is TGCAGTGCTAGAGAAGCTGACCAGTCCTACAATGAGCAGTTCTTC. Protein product: CSAREADQSYNEQFF. The chain employs TRBV20-1 and TRBJ2-1; D unresolved. The CDR3 has 15 amino acids. With 0 bases removed from V and 1 base from J, the gap between germline ends came to 10 bases. CDR1 DFQATT and CDR2 SNEGSKA come from the germline V gene (reference sequence).

The chain employs TRBV20-1 and TRBJ2-5, with TRBD2 as a possible D gene (6 bases). CDR1 DFQATT and CDR2 SNEGSKA come from the germline V gene (reference sequence). This CDR3 is 12 amino acids long. V was clipped by 5 bases and J by 5 bases, with 12 bases between them. The CDR3 loop is CSAPSTSETQYF. The CDR3 nucleotides are TGCAGTGCTCCGTCGACTAGTGAGACCCAGTACTTC.

Only a few counts were recorded for this clonotype. The V call is TRBV4-2, the J call TRBJ2-3; 11 bases fit TRBD2. Germline CDR1 is LGHNA and CDR2 is YNFKEQ. CDR3 length: 16 amino acids. V gave up 1 base and J gave up 5 bases; unmatched junction bases: 5. The CDR3 DNA reads as TGTGCCAGCAGCCAAGTAGCGGGGGGGCTCGGAGATACGCAGTATTTT. It codes for CASSQVAGGLGDTQYF.

This chain joins TRBV28 and TRBJ1-6, with 7 bases fitting TRBD1. The germline gives CDR1 MDHEN, CDR2 SYDVKM. This CDR3 contains 13 residues. Unmatched junction bases numbered 5, after V lost 5 bases and J lost 10 bases. CDR3 DNA: TGTGCCAGCAGTAATACAGGGGAGTCACCCCTCCACTTT. Protein product: CASSNTGESPLHF.

This clonotype has only a few counts. V usage is TRBV28 and J usage is TRBJ2-1; 10 positions match TRBD2. CDR1 and CDR2 (germline): MDHEN, SYDVKM. V lost 5 bases, J lost 2 bases, and 3 bases stayed unmatched. CDR3 length: 15 amino acids. CDR3 sequence reads: CASSRAGGPYNEQFF. For the CDR3, the DNA is TGTGCCAGCAGTCGAGCGGGGGGGCCCTACAATGAGCAGTTCTTC.

The V call is TRBV27, the J call TRBJ1-6; no firm D call. Trimming removed 6 bases at V and 0 bases at J, with 6 bases between. The germline V gene encodes CDR1 MNHEY and CDR2 SMNVEV (reference sequence). There are 14 residues in the CDR3. CDR3 amino acids: CASRDGSYNSPLHF. For the CDR3, the DNA is TGTGCCAGCAGGGACGGCTCCTATAATTCACCCCTCCACTTT.

This clonotype was found a few times. The chain employs TRBV6-5 and TRBJ2-1; D is unclear. Per the germline V gene, CDR1 is MNHEY and CDR2 is SVGAGI. The CDR3 is 14 amino acids. V lost 2 bases and J 5 bases, leaving 10 bases between the germline ends. In DNA, the CDR3 is TGTGCCAGCAGTTACGAAGATTCCCACAATGAGCAGTTCTTC. Protein product: CASSYEDSHNEQFF.

This clonotype was counted between two and nine times. The gene calls are TRBV10-3 and TRBJ2-5; 11 bases match TRBD1. There are 16 residues in the CDR3. Germline values: CDR1 ENHRY, CDR2 SYGVKD. Germline trimming cut 3 bases from V and 1 base from J; bases unmatched to any gene: 4. The CDR3 sequence: CAISDRDRGTQETQYF. For the CDR3, the DNA is TGTGCCATCAGTGACCGGGACAGGGGGACCCAAGAGACCCAGTACTTC.

The chain couples TRBV28 to TRBJ2-4; D may be TRBD1 (5 bases). Trimming pared 5 bases from V and 0 bases from J, leaving 11 bases between. The CDR3 is 15 residues long. Germline CDR1 and CDR2: MDHEN and SYDVKM. CDR3 coding DNA: TGTGCCAGCAGTCACAGGATCCTAGCCAAAAACATTCAGTACTTC. It encodes CASSHRILAKNIQYF.

The CDR3 region is CASSPSLGGYEQYF. The CDR3 DNA is TGTGCCAGCAGCCCGTCCCTAGGGGGTTACGAGCAGTACTTC. The V and J genes are TRBV7-2 and TRBJ2-4; tentatively, D is TRBD1 (6 bases). TRBJ2-7 explains the end of the DNA better; the J call may be wrong. This CDR3 spans 14 amino acids. The V gene's germline CDR1 is SGHTA and CDR2 FQGNSA.

The rearrangement links TRBV9 to TRBJ2-5; D is uncertain. Trimming removed 2 bases from V and 2 bases from J, with 10 bases in between. The CDR3 sequence is 14 residues long. Germline V gene sequence: CDR1 SGDLS, CDR2 YYNGEE. CDR3 in amino acids: CASSVAANQETQYF. Here the CDR3 DNA reads TGTGCCAGCAGCGTGGCTGCTAATCAAGAGACCCAGTACTTC.

This chain links TRBV7-2 with TRBJ2-7; TRBD2 agrees at 12 bases. In germline, CDR1 is SGHTA, CDR2 FQGNSA. The CDR3 extends over 18 amino acids. V trimming: 2 bases; J trimming: 2 bases; junction bases outside the gene matches: 10. The CDR3 protein is CASSLQLLAGGRAYEQYF. CDR3 sequence (DNA): TGTGCCAGCAGCTTACAACTACTAGCGGGGGGCAGGGCCTACGAGCAGTACTTC.

This clonotype was seen a handful of times. This rearrangement joins TRBV12-3 or TRBV12-4 to TRBJ1-5; D is undetermined. This CDR3 is built from 14 residues. V lost 6 bases and J lost 7, with 16 bases in between. The CDR3, as DNA: TGTGCCAGCAGCTCACCCAGTCTTGGGCAGCCCCAGCATTTT. Amino acid sequence: CASSSPSLGQPQHF.

Written as DNA, the CDR3 is TGTGCCAGCAGTGGTAGTGGAGGAGTTTGGGAGACCCAGTACTTC. Protein: CASSGSGGVWETQYF. The genes are TRBV25-1 and TRBJ2-5; D is perhaps TRBD2 (5 bases). Trimming cost V 4 bases and J 5 bases, with 17 bases left between them. The CDR3 is 15 residues long. Per germline, CDR1 MGHDK and CDR2 SYGVNS.

The chain uses TRBV4-3 and TRBJ2-2, with 8 bases lining up with TRBD1. Germline CDR1 LGHNA, CDR2 YSLEER. The CDR3 loop spans 17 amino acids. V shed 1 base, J shed 6 bases, and the junction held 10 bases outside the gene matches. CDR3 bases: TGCGCCAGCAGCCAAGTAATGCAGGGGGCAAGCGCCGGGGAGCTGTTTTTT. Residues: CASSQVMQGASAGELFF.

The rearrangement joins TRBV4-1 to TRBJ2-1, with D maybe TRBD1 (5 bases). CDR1 is MGHRA, CDR2 YSYEKL, per germline. The CDR3 is 15 amino acids. Between the trimmed V and J ends, which lost 3 bases and 4 bases, there was a span of 13 bases. CDR3 in DNA: TGCGCCAGCAGCCATGGAGAAGACAGATACAATGAGCAGTTCTTC. It codes for CASSHGEDRYNEQFF.

The V call is TRBV5-1, the J call TRBJ2-7; TRBD1 matches 7 bases. The ends lost 2 bases at V and 2 bases at J; junction bases unmatched: 7. CDR3 size: 15 residues. Germline assignment: CDR1 SGHRS and CDR2 YFSETQ. The CDR3 DNA is TGCGCCAGCAGCTTCTCAAAGGGGGCTACCTACGAGCAGTACTTC. Translated, it gives CASSFSKGATYEQYF.

This clonotype has ten or more counts. V and J are TRBV15 and TRBJ2-7; maybe TRBD1 (5 bases). Germline V lookup: CDR1 LNHNV, CDR2 YYDKDF (reference sequence). This CDR3 region has 15 residues. The V and J ends lost 0 bases and 0 bases respectively, with 9 bases between them. The CDR3 DNA reads as TGTGCCACCAGCAGAGATCGGACATTCTCCTACGAGCAGTACTTC. Translating gives CATSRDRTFSYEQYF.

This clonotype was detected only once. The genes are TRBV5-1 and TRBJ2-7; 10 positions agree with TRBD1. With V trimmed by 0 bases and J by 9 bases, 3 bases remained unmatched. The CDR3 spans 13 residues. The germline V gene encodes CDR1 SGHRS and CDR2 YFSETQ. CDR3 sequence: CASSLGDRGGQYF. The CDR3 DNA sequence: TGCGCCAGCAGCTTGGGGGACAGGGGCGGGCAGTACTTC.

This clonotype was counted only a few times. The junction shows a germline mismatch at one end, possibly a read error. V is TRBV6-4 and J is TRBJ2-3, with 8 bases identical to TRBD2. This CDR3 contains 14 residues. Germline CDR1 and CDR2: MRHNA and SNTAGT. In DNA, the CDR3 is TGTGCTAGCAGTGACGACGGGGGGGCAGATACGCAGTATTTT. As protein: CASSDDGGADTQYF.

This clonotype has only one observation. This sequence joins TRBV11-3 and TRBJ2-5; D possibly corresponds to TRBD1 (7 bases). The J call may be wrong; the DNA end is better matched by TRBJ2-7. The CDR3 loop spans 15 amino acids. Looked up from germline, CDR1 is SGHNT and CDR2 is YENEEA. CDR3 loop: CASSQGGTHRDEQYF. Written as DNA, the CDR3 is TGTGCCAGCAGCCAGGGGGGCACCCATAGAGACGAGCAGTACTTC.